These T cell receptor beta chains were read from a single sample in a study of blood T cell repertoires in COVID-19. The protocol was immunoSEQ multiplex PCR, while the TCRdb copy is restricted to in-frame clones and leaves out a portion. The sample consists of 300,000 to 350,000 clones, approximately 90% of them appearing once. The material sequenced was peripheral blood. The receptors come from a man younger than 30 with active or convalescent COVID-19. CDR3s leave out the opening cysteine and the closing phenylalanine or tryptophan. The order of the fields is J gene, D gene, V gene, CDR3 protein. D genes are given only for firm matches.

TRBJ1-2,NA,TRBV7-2,ASSFGTLYGYT
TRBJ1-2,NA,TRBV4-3,ASSQDPGFDYGYT
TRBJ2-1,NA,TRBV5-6,ASSHNVLGPYNEQF
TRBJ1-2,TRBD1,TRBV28,ASSPQGTGGGYT
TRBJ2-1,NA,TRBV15,ATSRVVYNEQF
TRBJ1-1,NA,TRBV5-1,ASSLTVHSNTEAF
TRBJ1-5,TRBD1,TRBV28,ASMTGRQPQH
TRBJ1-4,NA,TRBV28,ASSLTATNEKLF
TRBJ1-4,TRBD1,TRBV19,ASSSYSQGSYNEKLF
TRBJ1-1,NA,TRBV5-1,ASSPTGGVNTEAF
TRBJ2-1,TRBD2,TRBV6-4,ASSESAGGNNEQF
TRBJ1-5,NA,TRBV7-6,ASSLDSGSNQPQH
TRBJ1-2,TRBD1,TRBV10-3,AISGTGDGYT
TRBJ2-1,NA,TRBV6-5,ASAGYNEQF
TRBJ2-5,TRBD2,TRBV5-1,ASRPGLAGVIVETQY
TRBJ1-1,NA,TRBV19,ASRAFGDMNTEAF
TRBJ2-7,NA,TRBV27,ASSLSTSGYEQY
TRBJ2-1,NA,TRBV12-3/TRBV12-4,ASSSRRREQF